This passage covers 10 T cell receptor beta chains from one sample sequenced in a study of cytomegalovirus exposure and HLA in healthy donors. 60 Vbeta and 13 Jbeta primers were used in PCR. Libraries were prepared by immunoSEQ multiplex PCR; TCRdb keeps only in-frame clonotypes and omits some of them. The profile shows about 140,000 clones, around 85% of them singletons. Sequencing was performed on PBMCs. The receptors were gathered from a female donor in good health and CMV-seronegative.

The chain combines TRBV2 with TRBJ1-4; D is unclear. V lost 8 bases to trimming and J lost 3 bases, with 13 bases between them. CDR3 length equals 14 residues. In germline, CDR1 is SNHLY, CDR2 FYNNEI. CDR3 coding DNA: TGTGCCAGCTCCCCGGTTATGGCTAATGAAAAACTGTTTTTT. This codes for CASSPVMANEKLFF.

This rearrangement joins TRBV2 to TRBJ2-7; 10 positions agree with TRBD1. Trimming removed 5 bases from V and 11 bases from J; junction bases left unmatched: 15. The CDR3 is 15 amino acids. Germline V gene lookup returns CDR1 SNHLY and CDR2 FYNNEI. The CDR3: CASSSGQGPGNIEYF. CDR3 bases: TGTGCCAGCAGTTCGGGACAGGGGCCCGGTAATATTGAGTACTTC.

The V gene is TRBV18, the J gene TRBJ2-1; TRBD1 matches at 9 bases. CDR1 and CDR2 from the germline V gene are KGHSH and LQKENI. The length of the CDR3 is 14 residues. With V trimmed by 1 base and J by 10 bases, 5 bases remained unmatched. The CDR3 DNA sequence: TGTGCCAGCTCACCACAGGGACAGGGTATCGAGCAGTTCTTC. Its protein is CASSPQGQGIEQFF.

This clone was counted between two and nine times. The chain joins TRBV5-1 to TRBJ2-3, with TRBD2 matching over 11 bases. J lost 2 bases, V lost 5 bases, and 13 bases had no gene match. The CDR3 extends over 18 amino acids. From germline, CDR1 is SGHRS and CDR2 YFSETQ. The CDR3 DNA reads as TGCGCCAGCAGTAGCGGGAGGGCCAGGGTGGCTATCACAGATACGCAGTATTTT. Translating gives CASSSGRARVAITDTQYF.

The chain has TRBV29-1 and TRBJ2-7; 7 bases line up with TRBD1. CDR1 is SQVTM and CDR2 is ANQGSEA in the germline V gene. This CDR3 is built from 12 residues. The ends lost 7 bases at V and 2 bases at J; junction bases unmatched: 5. The CDR3 loop reads CSATGVAYEQYF. CDR3 nucleotides: TGCAGCGCAACAGGGGTCGCCTACGAGCAGTACTTC.

The rearrangement uses TRBV2 and TRBJ2-7; 8 bases fit TRBD1. Germline V gene sequence: CDR1 SNHLY, CDR2 FYNNEI. V was clipped by 7 bases and J by 3 bases; unmatched bases: 8. This CDR3 comprises 14 residues. This CDR3 is CASTPGTGIYEQYF. The CDR3 DNA reads as TGTGCCAGCACCCCCGGGACAGGAATCTACGAGCAGTACTTC. Variable domain in full (rest from reference TRBV2 and TRBJ2-7): EPEVTQTPSHQVTQMGQEVILRCVPISNHLYFYWYRQILGQKVEFLVSFYNNEISEKSEIFDDQFSVERPDGSNFTLKIRSTKLEDSAMYFCASTPGTGIYEQYFGPGTRLTVT.

V is TRBV6-1 and J is TRBJ1-4; 10 bases fit TRBD1. Germline CDR1 MNHNS, CDR2 SASEGT. J was trimmed by 8 bases and V by 6 bases; bases with no gene match: 9. CDR3 length: 15 amino acids. CDR3 in DNA: TGTGCCAGCAGCTCCGGGACAGGGGTTGTGGAAAAACTGTTTTTT. Its translation: CASSSGTGVVEKLFF.

The genes are TRBV28 and TRBJ2-7; possibly TRBD2 for D (7 bases). The germline V and J ends were trimmed by 3 bases and 12 bases, with 21 bases remaining between them. The CDR3 runs to 14 residues. Germline V CDR1 and CDR2: MDHEN, SYDVKM. The CDR3 DNA follows: TGTGCCAGCAGTTTGGCCCACGGGGGGCAGAGACCGTACTTC. Translating gives CASSLAHGGQRPYF.

This chain's CDR3 is CASSLGSSGSKNEQFF. Written as DNA, the CDR3 is TGTGCCAGCAGCTTAGGCTCTAGCGGGAGTAAAAACGAGCAGTTCTTC. The chain links TRBV7-9 to TRBJ2-1; 10 bases fit TRBD2. Germline lookup yields CDR1 SEHNR and CDR2 FQNEAQ (reference sequence). V gave up 1 base and J gave up 10 bases; unmatched junction bases: 10. The CDR3 runs 16 residues. The full variable domain, completed using reference TRBV7-9 and TRBJ2-1, is DTGVSQNPRHKITKRGQNVTFRCDPISEHNRLYWYRQTLGQGPEFLTYFQNEAQLEKSRLLSDRFSAERPKGSFSTLEIQRTEQGDSAMYLCASSLGSSGSKNEQFFGPGTRLTVL.

V and J are TRBV9 and TRBJ1-2, with TRBD1 matching 10 bases. CDR1 is SGDLS and CDR2 is YYNGEE in the germline V gene. CDR3 size: 13 residues. V shed 4 bases, J shed 6 bases, and the junction held 3 bases outside the gene matches. The CDR3 DNA follows: TGTGCCAGCAGCCTTGGGACAGGGGATGGCTACACCTTC. Amino acids: CASSLGTGDGYTF.